This record looks at one T cell receptor (beta chain) sequence and its context. The record originates from a study of blood T cell repertoires in COVID-19. Study-wide context: Samples of COVID-19 (acute and convalescent) were obtained from the United States, Italy and Spain. PBMCs, B-cell-depleted T cells, or T cells provided the cDNA or gDNA that made up the material.

In the authors' methods: It was from reference gene primer amplification that nucleated cell counts were estimated. This table comes from immunoSEQ multiplex PCR, and its TCRdb copy is limited to in-frame clones, with some not included. Clone size and the V and J calls come from that table; the DNA yielded D and trimming. The sample has roughly 200,000 clones; roughly 79% are singletons. The CDR3 length is 13 residues. With 6 bases removed from V and 6 bases from J, the gap between germline ends came to 14 bases. This receptor was taken from a woman aged 40 to 50 with COVID-19, enrolled during active disease. Sequenced sample: peripheral blood. This chain joins TRBV12-3 or TRBV12-4 and TRBJ1-1; weak D call: TRBD1 (6 bases). The CDR3 DNA reads TGTGCCAGCAGCCCAGGGGTAGGGGCTGAAGCTTTCTTT. Its protein product is CASSPGVGAEAFF.